The rows below give T cell receptor beta chains drawn from one sample of a study of blood T cell repertoires in COVID-19. Clones were read by immunoSEQ multiplex PCR, and TCRdb kept only the in-frame ones, dropping some. This table has some 200,000 clones, roughly four fifths appearing once. Sequenced sample: PBMCs or T cells enriched from blood (not recorded which). These receptors originate from a man aged 35 to 55 who had recovered from COVID-19. Both conserved end residues are part of each CDR3. A D gene is named only where the DNA matches it firmly. The size field is filled for only some rows; it gives once, few, many or a size class.

>TRBJ1-3|TRBD1|NA|15|TRBV5-1
TGCGCCAGCAGGGCGACAGGGGGCCTCGGAAACACCATATATTTT
CASRATGGLGNTIYF
>TRBJ1-1|NA|NA|14|TRBV7-9
TGTGCCAGCAGCCCCGCAGGGGCGGTCACTGAAGCTTTCTTT
CASSPAGAVTEAFF
>TRBJ2-1|TRBD1|NA|15|TRBV5-1
TGCGCCAGCAGCTTTCGGACAGGGCTATTTAATGAGCAGTTCTTC
CASSFRTGLFNEQFF
>TRBJ1-6|TRBD1|few|16|TRBV6-1
TGTGCCAGCACTGAGTTGTCGGGACAGGGGAATTCACCCCTCCACTTT
CASTELSGQGNSPLHF
>TRBJ2-3|TRBD2|few|15|TRBV5-1
TGCGCCAGCAGCTTAGTGAGCGGGGGGGAAGATACGCAGTATTTT
CASSLVSGGEDTQYF
>TRBJ1-4|NA|NA|16|TRBV5-8
TGTGCCAGCAGCCCGGAGCGAGTCCTACAGGGCGAAAAACTGTTTTTT
CASSPERVLQGEKLFF
>TRBJ1-2|TRBD1|NA|15|TRBV6-6
TGTGCCAGCAGTCATCTCTCGGGGACAGATTATGGCTACACCTTC
CASSHLSGTDYGYTF
>TRBJ1-3|NA|NA|15|TRBV11-2
TGTGCCAGCAGCGCTCGCCCGAGCTCTGGAAACACCATATATTTT
CASSARPSSGNTIYF
>TRBJ1-6|TRBD1|NA|20|TRBV2
TGTGCCAGCAGTGCCCCCTGGGGGACAGGGGGATTGGGGAGGAATTCACCCCTCCACTTT
CASSAPWGTGGLGRNSPLHF
>TRBJ2-5|NA|NA|12|TRBV12-3/TRBV12-4
TGTGCCAGCAGTTCCTACCAAGAGACCCAGTACTTC
CASSSYQETQYF
>TRBJ1-6|TRBD1|few|21|TRBV3-1/TRBV3-2
TGTGCCAGCAGCCAGCGGGACAGGGGGCTCGGCGTCCTCTCCTATAATTCACCCCTCCACTTT
CASSQRDRGLGVLSYNSPLHF
>TRBJ1-4|NA|NA|16|TRBV3-1/TRBV3-2
TGTGCCAGCAGCCAAGTTACAGCAGCTCTTAATGAAAAACTGTTTTTT
CASSQVTAALNEKLFF
>TRBJ1-2|NA|once|18|TRBV9
TGTGCCAGCAGCGTAGATTCGGGAGGGGTTGGCAGCGTGTATGGCTACACCTTC
CASSVDSGGVGSVYGYTF
>TRBJ2-5|TRBD2|NA|15|TRBV5-4
TGTGCCAGCAGCTCTGGGGGACTAGCGGGGGAGACCCAGTACTTC
CASSSGGLAGETQYF
>TRBJ1-1|TRBD1|NA|13|TRBV29-1
TGCAGCGCCTCTGACAGGGGGATTACTGAAGCTTTCTTT
CSASDRGITEAFF
>TRBJ1-2|TRBD1|NA|14|TRBV5-1
TGCGCCAGCAGCATACGGACAGGGGGTAATGGCTACACCTTC
CASSIRTGGNGYTF
>TRBJ1-2|TRBD1|once|14|TRBV5-1
TGCGCCAGCAGCTTGGGCAGGGGGAACTATGGCTACACCTTC
CASSLGRGNYGYTF
>TRBJ2-7|NA|few|14|TRBV30
TGTGCCTGGAGTGGAGGGGGTCCCGAGAGAGAGCAGTACTTC
CAWSGGGPEREQYF
>TRBJ1-1|NA|NA|15|TRBV5-1
TGCGCCAGCAGCTTGCGACGGACTCTGAACACTGAAGCTTTCTTT
CASSLRRTLNTEAFF
>TRBJ2-7|TRBD1|NA|13|TRBV12-3/TRBV12-4
TGTGCCAGCAGCGTATGGACAGGGGACGAGCAGTACTTC
CASSVWTGDEQYF
>TRBJ1-2|NA|NA|13|TRBV7-8
TGTGCCAGCAGCCCCCCCTCACTAGTCCCGAACAGCTTC
CASSPPSLVPNSF
>TRBJ2-7|NA|NA|12|TRBV24-1
TGTGCCACCAGTGATTTCGGGGACGAGCAGTACTTC
CATSDFGDEQYF
>TRBJ1-3|NA|NA|11|TRBV6-6
TGTGCCAGCTACTCCGGGGGCACCATATATTTT
CASYSGGTIYF
>TRBJ2-2|TRBD1|NA|12|TRBV2
TGTGCCAGCAGTGAAAACAGGGGCGAGCTGTTTTTT
CASSENRGELFF
>TRBJ2-3|NA|NA|17|TRBV5-8
TGTGCCAGCAGCTTGGTACTGGGGCGACCTAGCACAGATACGCAGTATTTT
CASSLVLGRPSTDTQYF
>TRBJ1-5|TRBD1|few|16|TRBV6-5
TGTGCCAGCAGTTACTCGGCGGGACAGGGGAATCAGCCCCAGCATTTT
CASSYSAGQGNQPQHF
>TRBJ1-1|TRBD1|NA|13|TRBV30
TGTGCCTGGACAGGGGGCTGGAACACTGAAGCTTTCTTT
CAWTGGWNTEAFF
>TRBJ1-5|NA|NA|13|TRBV18
TGTGCCAGCTCACCCTGGAGTAATCAGCCCCAGCATTTT
CASSPWSNQPQHF
>TRBJ2-3|NA|few|16|TRBV24-1
TGTGCCACCAGTGGCAGGGCCTCAGGGCGTCCAGATACGCAGTATTTT
CATSGRASGRPDTQYF
>TRBJ1-1|NA|NA|13|TRBV10-1
TGCGCCAGCAGTGAGTCGGCGGGGGACGAAGCTTTCTTT
CASSESAGDEAFF
>TRBJ1-2|NA|NA|13|TRBV7-8
TGTGCCAGCAGCCTTCCACAGAGTCGGGGCTACACCTTC
CASSLPQSRGYTF
>TRBJ2-1|TRBD1|NA|15|TRBV6-5
TGTGCCAGCAGTTACAGGCAGGGGGCGACGAATGAGCAGTTCTTC
CASSYRQGATNEQFF
>TRBJ2-5|NA|once|14|TRBV7-3
TGTGCCAGCAGCTTAAGCGGGGGCGGTGGGACCCAGTACTTC
CASSLSGGGGTQYF
>TRBJ2-7|NA|NA|15|TRBV10-1
TGCGCCAGCAGGGGGGGAGCGCCAGAAACCTACGAGCAGTACTTC
CASRGGAPETYEQYF
>TRBJ1-2|TRBD1|NA|15|TRBV5-4
TGTGCCAGCAGCGAAAACAGGGGGAGAATCTATGGCTACACCTTC
CASSENRGRIYGYTF
>TRBJ2-2|TRBD1|NA|17|TRBV9
TGTGCCAGCAGCGTCGACATCGGGACAGGGGGCACCGGGGAGCTGTTTTTT
CASSVDIGTGGTGELFF
>TRBJ1-2|TRBD1|NA|15|TRBV9
TGTGCCAGCAGCGTGAGGCAGGGGGGAAACTATGGCTACACCTTC
CASSVRQGGNYGYTF
>TRBJ1-1|NA|NA|13|TRBV7-8
TGTGCCAGCAGCCCAGGCATGAACACTGAAGCTTTCTTT
CASSPGMNTEAFF
>TRBJ2-6|NA|NA|16|TRBV9
TGTGCCAGCACCCCCCGGGGAGAATCTGGGGCCAACGTCCTGACTTTC
CASTPRGESGANVLTF
>TRBJ1-5|NA|NA|13|TRBV7-3
TGTGCCAGCAGCTTAAACTCCAATCAGCCCCAGCATTTT
CASSLNSNQPQHF
>TRBJ2-1|TRBD2|few|17|TRBV18
TGTGCCAGCTCGCCCCCCTCAGCGGGAGGGGCTAACCGCGAGCAGTTCTTC
CASSPPSAGGANREQFF
>TRBJ1-1|TRBD1|NA|14|TRBV12-5
TGTGCTAGTGGGAGACAGGGGGTGAACACTGAAGCTTTCTTT
CASGRQGVNTEAFF
>TRBJ1-1|TRBD1|NA|14|TRBV5-1
TGCGCCAGCAACAGGGGGACATTGAACACTGAAGCTTTCTTT
CASNRGTLNTEAFF
>TRBJ1-1|TRBD1|NA|15|TRBV18
TGTGCCAGCTCACCACTGCGACAGGGGGAATCTGAAGCTTTCTTT
CASSPLRQGESEAFF
>TRBJ1-6|TRBD1|NA|14|TRBV19
TGTGCCAGTAGTAGAGTAAGCCCTCAGGGGGCCCTCCACTTT
CASSRVSPQGALHF
>TRBJ2-3|TRBD1|NA|17|TRBV4-1
TGCGCCAGCAGCCTTACCGGGACAGGGGGCTCTGAAGATACGCAGTATTTT
CASSLTGTGGSEDTQYF
>TRBJ1-2|TRBD1|NA|15|TRBV5-1
TGCGCCAGCAGCTTGGTAGGGACAGGGGGCTTAGGCTACACCTTC
CASSLVGTGGLGYTF
>TRBJ2-3|TRBD2|once|15|TRBV2
TGTGCCAGCCATGGACTAGCGGGGGTCACAGATACGCAGTATTTT
CASHGLAGVTDTQYF
>TRBJ2-3|NA|once|15|TRBV9
TGTGCCAGCAGCGTAGGCATCGGGAGTGCAGATACGCAGTATTTT
CASSVGIGSADTQYF
>TRBJ1-1|NA|once|13|TRBV12-3/TRBV12-4
TGTGCCAGCACCTCGACGGGACACCGTGGGGCTTTCTTT
CASTSTGHRGAFF
>TRBJ2-1|TRBD2|NA|14|TRBV24-1
TGTGCCACCAGTGGGGGGGGTTCGGCAATCGAGCAGTTCTTC
CATSGGGSAIEQFF
>TRBJ1-4|NA|few|15|TRBV6-5
TGTGCCAGCAGGTCCTATGGGGCGGGAGGAGAAAAACTGTTTTTT
CASRSYGAGGEKLFF
>TRBJ2-2|NA|NA|15|TRBV19
TGTGCCAGTAGTATGATACTGGCGGGGACCGGGGAGCTGTTTTTT
CASSMILAGTGELFF